This section outlines one T cell receptor beta chain sequence together with its context. Its cognate antigen is unknown. The record originates from a study of blood T cells in healthy people across ages. Background on the study: T cells yielded about one barcoded beta molecule per two cells through template switching.

The CDR3 contains 15 residues. Trimming at V came to 5 bases and at J to 5 bases, leaving 9 bases not matched to a gene. Per germline, CDR1 SGHVS and CDR2 FQNEAQ. The use of a sample-barcoded 5' primer and a J-beta primer mix characterized a second PCR of roughly 7 to 11 cycles. Tags on each cDNA molecule came from a template-switch adaptor with 12 random nucleotides. TCRdb passed the 5' RACE reads through MiXCR, listing each CDR3 protein once. The table shows hundreds of thousands of distinct CDR3 sequences, with 45% to 65% occurring only once. Study observations and caveats: The percentage of naive T cells correlated strongly with TCR beta diversity. Across the age range, TCR beta diversity per million T cells fell in a roughly linear way.

J is TRBJ2-1 and V is TRBV7-8; 7 bases line up with TRBD2. Specimen: blood. The sequence was collected from a man aged 60 to 69 in good health. The CDR3 reads CASSPPGLPNNEQFF. In DNA, the CDR3 is TGTGCCAGCAGCCCTCCGGGACTACCAAACAATGAGCAGTTCTTC.